This T cell receptor beta chain was recovered during a study of vaccination effects on CD4 cells after COVID-19. The CDR3 is 13 amino acids. V was shortened by 4 bases and J by 7 bases, with 13 bases between the two germline ends. Germline V gene sequence: CDR1 SEHNR, CDR2 FQNEAQ (reference sequence). Following culture for ten to eleven days, CD4+ T cells were isolated. The table came from immunoSEQ multiplex PCR; TCRdb's copy has only in-frame clones and leaves some out. The sample includes 70,000 to 85,000 clones, around 77% of them seen just once. Points on this clone: Its antigen is undetermined.

The chain carries TRBV7-9 and TRBJ1-2; D unclear. Sequences were derived from CD4+ T cells from PBMCs cultured without peptide, sampled before COVID-19 vaccination. The receptor was derived from a human donor who received a COVID-19 vaccine. CDR3 DNA: TGTGCCAGCAGCTCCTCGGACGGCCGTGGCTACACCTTC. Translation: CASSSSDGRGYTF. Supplemented by reference TRBV7-9 and TRBJ1-2, the full variable domain reads DTGVSQNPRHKITKRGQNVTFRCDPISEHNRLYWYRQTLGQGPEFLTYFQNEAQLEKSRLLSDRFSAERPKGSFSTLEIQRTEQGDSAMYLCASSSSDGRGYTFGSGTRLTVV.